The 27 T cell receptor beta chains below were found in one sample sequenced in a study of OX40 agonist ivuxolimab in advanced cancers. The method was immunoSEQ multiplex PCR; TCRdb's version includes in-frame clones alone and lacks a portion of them. The sample has 75,000 to 100,000 clones; around nine tenths are singletons. Sequencing was performed on CD4+ or CD8+ T cells sorted from blood, taken in a trial of the OX40 agonist ivuxolimab. The receptor set was obtained from an adult with an advanced solid tumor such as melanoma, head and neck, liver or kidney cancer.

The chain is built from TRBV14 and TRBJ1-4; perhaps TRBD1 as D (6 bases). V lost 2 bases and J lost 8, with 15 bases in between. The CDR3 spans 15 residues. Per the germline V gene, CDR1 is SGHDN and CDR2 is FVKESK. The CDR3 bases are TGTGCCAGCAGCCAACTAAAGGGGGGGCTCGAAAAACTGTTTTTT. Amino acid sequence: CASSQLKGGLEKLFF.

V gene TRBV29-1 combines with J gene TRBJ2-7; no firm D call. Trimming took off 3 bases at V and 3 bases at J, with 15 bases between the two ends. Germline V gene sequence: CDR1 SQVTM, CDR2 ANQGSEA. This CDR3 region has 14 residues. As DNA, the CDR3 is TGCAGCGTTGAGATCCAGGCGGCTTACTACGAGCAGTACTTC. It yields the protein CSVEIQAAYYEQYF.

J is TRBJ2-2 and V is TRBV6-4; 8 bases agree with TRBD2. The ends lost 3 bases at V and 0 bases at J; junction bases unmatched: 3. The CDR3 has 16 amino acids. Germline V lookup: CDR1 MRHNA, CDR2 SNTAGT. In nucleotides, the CDR3 is TGTGCCAGCAGTGAAGGTAGCGGGGCGAACACCGGGGAGCTGTTTTTT. Encoded protein: CASSEGSGANTGELFF.

The rearrangement uses TRBV9 and TRBJ2-2; D possibly corresponds to TRBD2 (5 bases). Germline values: CDR1 SGDLS, CDR2 YYNGEE. The CDR3 is 15 amino acids. Trimming pared 0 bases from V and 2 bases from J, leaving 8 bases between. Here the CDR3 reads CASSVGTHNTGELFF. The CDR3 DNA is TGTGCCAGCAGCGTAGGGACTCATAACACCGGGGAGCTGTTTTTT.

This clone was recorded only once. The gene calls are TRBV28 and TRBJ2-3; D uncertain. There are 16 residues in the CDR3. The V end was cut by 4 bases, the J end by 0 bases, with 14 bases between. Germline values: CDR1 MDHEN, CDR2 SYDVKM. The chain's CDR3 is CASSSPWEASTDTQYF. DNA of the CDR3: TGTGCCAGCAGTTCGCCATGGGAAGCTAGCACAGATACGCAGTATTTT.

The chain carries TRBV30 and TRBJ2-5; D gene uncertain. Looked up from germline, CDR1 is GTSNPN and CDR2 is SVGIG (reference sequence). This CDR3 is built from 13 residues. With 7 bases removed from V and 2 bases from J, the gap between germline ends came to 14 bases. DNA for the CDR3: TGTGCCTCAACCGGGCTGACTCAAGAGACCCAGTACTTC. Translation: CASTGLTQETQYF. The whole variable domain, filled in from reference TRBV30 and TRBJ2-5, reads SQTIHQWPATLVQPVGSPLSLECTVEGTSNPNLYWYRQAAGRGLQLLFYSVGIGQISSEVPQNLSASRPQDRQFILSSKKLLLSDSGFYLCASTGLTQETQYFGPGTRLLVL.

V and J are TRBV18 and TRBJ1-5, with TRBD1 identical over 9 bases. The CDR3 is 16 amino acids. V lost 2 bases to trimming and J lost 4 bases; unmatched junction nucleotides: 6. The V gene's germline CDR1 is KGHSH and CDR2 LQKENI. This CDR3 is CASSPNRGLDNQPQHF. CDR3 nucleotides: TGTGCCAGCTCACCAAACAGGGGGCTCGATAATCAGCCCCAGCATTTT.

CDR3 in amino acids: CASSIGNRGSTAYEQYF. Written as DNA, the CDR3 is TGTGCCAGCTCCATTGGGAACAGGGGTTCGACCGCCTACGAGCAGTACTTC. This chain links TRBV18 with TRBJ2-7; 7 bases are shared with TRBD1. Germline CDR1 reads KGHSH; CDR2 reads LQKENI. This CDR3 has 17 residues. Trimming cost V 6 bases and J 2 bases; bases outside gene matches: 16.

The V gene is TRBV15, the J gene TRBJ2-1; D remains unclear. The V and J ends lost 0 bases and 7 bases respectively, with 22 bases between them. Germline assignment: CDR1 LNHNV and CDR2 YYDKDF (reference sequence). This CDR3 spans 18 amino acids. CDR3 bases: TGTGCCACCAGCAGAGATGACTCGCGACCTTTGGTGTGGAATGAGCAGTTCTTC. Amino acids: CATSRDDSRPLVWNEQFF.

J is TRBJ2-5 and V is TRBV7-2; tentative D call: TRBD2 (6 bases). The J call may be faulty, since TRBJ2-7 better matches the DNA end. Germline V gene lookup returns CDR1 SGHTA and CDR2 FQGNSA. The CDR3 spans 15 residues. The chain's CDR3 is CASSPRLDGLSEQYF. As DNA, the CDR3 is TGTGCCAGCAGCCCGAGACTAGATGGTCTCTCCGAGCAGTACTTC.

This clone showed up just once. Written as DNA, the CDR3 is TGTGCCAGCAGTTTGGGACAGGGTTACTATGGCTACACCTTC. Translated: CASSLGQGYYGYTF. The chain links TRBV28 to TRBJ1-2, with TRBD1 matching 9 bases. J gave up 3 bases and V 3 bases, and 2 bases lay outside the gene matches. The CDR3 length is 14 residues. Per germline, CDR1 MDHEN and CDR2 SYDVKM.

The rearrangement uses TRBV5-6 and TRBJ2-7, with D perhaps TRBD2 (5 bases). V was trimmed by 0 bases and J by 2 bases, leaving 9 bases between them. The CDR3 totals 14 residues. CDR1 is SGHDT and CDR2 is YYEEEE in the germline V gene. The CDR3 DNA reads as TGTGCCAGCAGCTTGGGGACTCCCGCCTACGAGCAGTACTTC. This translates into CASSLGTPAYEQYF.

Details on this clone: The junction does not match germline at one end; this may be a read error. The chain is built from TRBV7-7 and TRBJ2-4; D is undetermined. The CDR3 extends over 12 amino acids. Germline V CDR1 and CDR2: SSHAT, FNYEAQ (reference sequence). CDR3 loop: CASSLMEGIQYF. CDR3 bases: TGTGCTAGCAGCTTAATGGAAGGCATTCAGTACTTC.

This clone was counted between two and nine times. At one end the junction does not follow the germline gene, possibly because of a read error. The chain carries TRBV7-7 and TRBJ2-4, with D possibly being TRBD2 (5 bases). CDR1 and CDR2 (germline): SSHAT, FNYEAQ (reference sequence). The CDR3 is made up of 12 amino acids. Here the CDR3 DNA reads TGTGCTAGCAGCCGGGACAAAAACATTCAGTACTTC. This codes for CASSRDKNIQYF.

V and J are TRBV5-1 and TRBJ1-4; 8 nucleotides match TRBD1. The V segment lost 0 bases and the J segment 5 bases; nucleotides outside the gene matches: 3. From germline, CDR1 is SGHRS and CDR2 YFSETQ. The CDR3 runs 15 residues. DNA for the CDR3: TGCGCCAGCAGCTTGGCGACAGGGGAAAATGAAAAACTGTTTTTT. It codes for CASSLATGENEKLFF.

This chain joins TRBV5-5 and TRBJ1-1; weak D call: TRBD1 (6 bases). The CDR3 covers 15 residues. Germline-derived CDR1 and CDR2 are SGHKS and YYEKEE (reference sequence). Trimming removed 2 bases from V and 6 bases from J, with 17 bases in between. CDR3 nucleotides: TGTGCCAGCAGCTTTGGTCAGGGGCGGAATCCTGAAGCTTTCTTT. Amino acids: CASSFGQGRNPEAFF. Full variable domain (outside the CDR3, taken from reference TRBV5-5 and TRBJ1-1): DAGVTQSPTHLIKTRGQQVTLRCSPISGHKSVSWYQQVLGQGPQFIFQYYEKEERGRGNFPDRFSARQFPNYSSELNVNALLLGDSALYLCASSFGQGRNPEAFFGQGTRLTVV.

The chain combines TRBV4-3 with TRBJ2-7, with D perhaps matching TRBD1 or TRBD2 (5 bases each). The CDR3 sequence is 12 residues long. V shed 0 bases and J shed 6 bases, with 6 bases lying between them. Germline V lookup: CDR1 LGHNA, CDR2 YSLEER. The CDR3 loop reads CASSQEGVEQYF. In nucleotides, the CDR3 is TGCGCCAGCAGCCAAGAGGGGGTCGAGCAGTACTTC.

The J gene is TRBJ2-3, the V gene TRBV19; a weak D match, TRBD2 (5 bases). Trimming left V 1 base short and J 4 bases short, with 9 bases between. This CDR3 is built from 14 residues. The V gene's germline CDR1 is LNHDA and CDR2 SQIVND (reference sequence). The CDR3 sequence is CASSIGENSDTQYF. CDR3 nucleotide sequence: TGTGCCAGTAGTATAGGGGAGAACTCAGATACGCAGTATTTT.

The chain links TRBV9 to TRBJ2-1; TRBD1 aligns across 7 bases. Unmatched junction bases numbered 5, after V lost 2 bases and J lost 6 bases. The CDR3 contains 14 residues. Germline CDR1 SGDLS, CDR2 YYNGEE. In DNA form, the CDR3 reads TGTGCCAGCAGCGTCGGGACAGCCCGCAATGAGCAGTTCTTC. Translation: CASSVGTARNEQFF.

The CDR3 bases are TGTGCCAGTAGTTCGAGAGAACCTGCAACTAATGAAAAACTGTTTTTT. Protein product: CASSSREPATNEKLFF. This chain uses TRBV19 with TRBJ1-4; D gene uncertain. The V gene's germline CDR1 is LNHDA and CDR2 SQIVND (reference sequence). The CDR3 covers 16 residues. V was trimmed by 5 bases and J by 0 bases, leaving 13 bases between them.

J is TRBJ2-5 and V is TRBV7-2; a possible D gene is TRBD1 (6 bases). CDR3 size: 14 residues. Germline CDR1 SGHTA, CDR2 FQGNSA. Trimming removed 5 bases from V and 2 bases from J, with 12 bases in between. The CDR3 coding sequence is TGTGCCAGCAGCGTACAGGGTAGACAAGAGACCCAGTACTTC. Translating it yields CASSVQGRQETQYF.

The chain joins TRBV2 to TRBJ2-3; 7 bases align to TRBD1. Germline values: CDR1 SNHLY, CDR2 FYNNEI. V dropped 7 bases and J dropped 0; count of bases not matched to a gene: 7. This CDR3 has 15 residues. CDR3 residues: CASTEKGASTDTQYF. The CDR3, as DNA: TGTGCCAGCACCGAGAAGGGGGCAAGCACAGATACGCAGTATTTT. The variable domain in full, completed from reference TRBV2 and TRBJ2-3, reads EPEVTQTPSHQVTQMGQEVILRCVPISNHLYFYWYRQILGQKVEFLVSFYNNEISEKSEIFDDQFSVERPDGSNFTLKIRSTKLEDSAMYFCASTEKGASTDTQYFGPGTRLTVL.

The chain couples TRBV29-1 to TRBJ2-3, with TRBD2 identical over 9 bases. Germline values: CDR1 SQVTM, CDR2 ANQGSEA. The CDR3 sequence is 14 residues long. The ends lost 4 bases at V and 2 bases at J; junction bases unmatched: 4. The CDR3 coding sequence is TGCAGCGTTGGGGCTAGCGGGGACACAGATACGCAGTATTTT. Its protein is CSVGASGDTDTQYF.

This clone ranks as large (0.1 to 1%). The chain uses TRBV28 and TRBJ2-7, with D uncertain. Looked up from germline, CDR1 is MDHEN and CDR2 is SYDVKM. With 6 bases removed from V and 6 bases from J, the gap between germline ends came to 18 bases. The CDR3 totals 14 residues. CDR3 nucleotides: TGTGCCAGCAGGCCGTCCTTTCCGTCCACCGAGCAGTACTTC. It translates to CASRPSFPSTEQYF.

This clone was seen once. V gene TRBV6-6 combines with J gene TRBJ1-1; weak D call: TRBD1 (5 bases). The CDR3 has 14 residues. V was clipped by 5 bases and J by 1 base, with 11 bases between them. Per the germline V gene, CDR1 is MNHNY and CDR2 is SVGAGI (reference sequence). DNA for the CDR3: TGTGCCAGCAGTCCGGGGCCGGCGAACACTGAAGCTTTCTTT. Amino acid sequence: CASSPGPANTEAFF.

V gene TRBV7-3 combines with J gene TRBJ1-1, with TRBD1 identical over 7 bases. Per germline, CDR1 SGHTA and CDR2 FQGTGA. This CDR3 is built from 13 residues. J lost 7 bases, V lost 5 bases, and 7 bases had no gene match. The CDR3 region has the DNA TGTGCCAGCAGCGCCAACAGGGGTCTTGAAGCTTTCTTT. It encodes CASSANRGLEAFF. Based on the CDR3 plus reference TRBV7-3 and TRBJ1-1, the full variable domain is GAGVSQTPSNKVTEKGKYVELRCDPISGHTALYWYRQSLGQGPEFLIYFQGTGAADDSGLPNDRFFAVRPEGSVSTLKIQRTERGDSAVYLCASSANRGLEAFFGQGTRLTVV.

The genes are TRBV28 and TRBJ2-5; 9 positions match TRBD2. Germline-derived CDR1 and CDR2 are MDHEN and SYDVKM. Trimming at V came to 3 bases and at J to 5 bases, leaving 16 bases not matched to a gene. The CDR3 is 18 amino acids. The chain's CDR3 is CASSLSAGGGRAWETQYF. The CDR3 bases are TGTGCCAGCAGTTTGTCCGCAGGCGGCGGGAGGGCCTGGGAGACCCAGTACTTC.